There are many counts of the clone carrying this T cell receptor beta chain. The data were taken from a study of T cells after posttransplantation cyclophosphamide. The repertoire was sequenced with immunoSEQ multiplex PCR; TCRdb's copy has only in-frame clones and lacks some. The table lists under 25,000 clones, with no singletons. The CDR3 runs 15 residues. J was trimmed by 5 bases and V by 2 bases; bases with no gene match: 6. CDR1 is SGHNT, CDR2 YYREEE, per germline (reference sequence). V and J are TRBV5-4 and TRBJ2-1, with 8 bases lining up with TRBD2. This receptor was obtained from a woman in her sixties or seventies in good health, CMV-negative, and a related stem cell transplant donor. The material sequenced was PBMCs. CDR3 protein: CASSLFFSGNNEQFF. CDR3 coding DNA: TGTGCCAGCAGCTTATTTTTTAGCGGGAACAATGAGCAGTTCTTC.